This T cell receptor (beta chain) was profiled in a study of T cells expressing NK-cell markers. Overall study: It was sorted CD3+CD56+NKG2C+, CD3+CD56+NKG2C- and CD3+CD56-NKG2C+ T cells that supplied the TCR beta repertoires.

The CDR3 sequence is 12 residues long. Germline V gene data show CDR1 as KGHDR and CDR2 as SFDVKD. 5'RACE template switching with UMIs generated TCR beta cDNA. TCRdb re-called the 5' RACE reads; every CDR3 protein appears as one record, without DNA. The sample has about 150,000 distinct CDR3 sequences; the top ten hold 10% to 15%. Concerning this clonotype: Antigen unknown.

Study-wide points: Four donors' CD3+CD56-NKG2C+ cells were dominated by the same clonotypes. Questions lingered over whether expanded NKG2C+ T cell clones were HCMV-specific.

This clonotype was sampled from a man younger than 35 in good health. Sample: blood T cells: a sorted CD56 or NKG2C T cell subset, CD4+ or CD8+ T cells, or bulk PBMC T cells (not recorded which). The V and J genes are TRBV24-1 and TRBJ1-1; TCRdb lists TRBD1, though no DNA is available to test this call. The CDR3 loop reads CATSTGGSEAFF.